This T cell receptor (beta chain) was profiled in a study of T cells in Graves' hyperthyroidism and ophthalmopathy. Whole-study context: The blood sample was taken at first diagnosis, before treatment began.

This clonotype was counted many times. With 0 bases removed from V and 3 bases from J, the gap between germline ends came to 12 bases. The CDR3 covers 15 residues. In germline, CDR1 is SGHRS, CDR2 YFSETQ. Template material for amplifying TCR beta CDR3 regions consisted of RNA transcripts. TCR CDR3 regions were first amplified by RT-PCR with HTBI primers. Using its own MiXCR run on the multiplex PCR reads, TCRdb lists one record per CDR3 protein. The sample lists approximately 210,000 distinct CDR3 sequences; 15% to 20% were seen once. The sample comprised blood. V and J are TRBV5-1 and TRBJ1-1, with D possibly being TRBD1 (6 bases). This TCR derives from a man aged 45-65 years with Graves' hyperthyroidism. Here the CDR3 DNA reads TGCGCCAGCAGCTTGGAAGCAGCAGGGGACACTGAAGCTTTCTTT. This sequence encodes CASSLEAAGDTEAFF.